A selection of T cell receptor beta chains follows, all from one sample in a study of STAT5B mutations in CD4+ large granular lymphocyte leukemia. Profiled with immunoSEQ multiplex PCR; TCRdb holds only in-frame clones, not every one. Among around 37,000 clones listed, 75% to 85% were seen once. Material: CD4+ T cells from blood buffy coats. All receptors derive from a human donor in good health. The CDR3 runs from the conserved cysteine through the conserved F or W. D genes are given only for firm matches. The size field is filled for only some rows; it gives once, few, many or a size class.

V gene	D gene	clone size	J gene	CDR3 protein	CDR3 DNA
TRBV7-2	-	-	TRBJ2-5	CASSLAGTSQETQYF	TGTGCCAGCAGCTTAGCCGGGACCAGTCAAGAGACCCAGTACTTC
TRBV5-4	TRBD1	-	TRBJ2-5	CASKTTGKETQYF	TGTGCCAGCAAAACGACAGGGAAAGAGACCCAGTACTTC
TRBV7-2	-	-	TRBJ2-3	CASSVTAAADTQYF	TGTGCCAGCTCAGTTACCGCCGCGGCAGATACGCAGTATTTT
TRBV6-5	-	few	TRBJ1-4	CASSRTGVGEKLFF	TGTGCCAGCAGTCGCACTGGAGTCGGCGAAAAACTGTTTTTT
TRBV5-4	TRBD1	few	TRBJ2-7	CASSPLDRTYEQYF	TGTGCCAGCAGCCCCTTGGACAGGACCTACGAGCAGTACTTC
TRBV19	-	-	TRBJ2-2	CASSIRDTGELFF	TGTGCCAGTAGTATCCGGGACACCGGGGAGCTGTTTTTT
TRBV5-5	-	few	TRBJ2-7	CASSLQRYEQYF	TGTGCCAGCAGCTTGCAGCGGTACGAGCAGTACTTC
TRBV7-3	-	-	TRBJ2-3	CASSSFGRADTQYF	TGTGCCAGCAGCTCCTTCGGCCGGGCAGATACGCAGTATTTT
TRBV5-4	TRBD2	-	TRBJ2-1	CASSLATSGGRYNEQFF	TGTGCCAGCAGCTTGGCGACTAGCGGGGGGAGATACAATGAGCAGTTCTTC
TRBV2	-	-	TRBJ2-5	CASSSGETQYF	TGTGCCAGCAGTTCAGGGGAGACCCAGTACTTC
TRBV4-1	TRBD1	-	TRBJ2-7	CASSPGTGAYEQYF	TGCGCCAGCAGCCCAGGGACAGGAGCCTACGAGCAGTACTTC
TRBV4-2	-	-	TRBJ1-4	CASVQGSAATNEKLFF	TGTGCCAGTGTACAGGGTTCTGCGGCAACTAATGAAAAACTGTTTTTT
TRBV18	TRBD1	-	TRBJ1-1	CASSPGQASYTEAFF	TGTGCCAGCTCACCAGGACAGGCAAGTTACACTGAAGCTTTCTTT
TRBV7-3	-	-	TRBJ1-1	CASSSSQIGYTEAFF	TGTGCCAGCAGCTCGTCACAGATAGGGTACACTGAAGCTTTCTTT
TRBV5-5	TRBD1	-	TRBJ1-2	CASSLMDRNYGYTF	TGTGCCAGCAGCTTAATGGACAGGAACTATGGCTACACCTTC
TRBV6-1	-	-	TRBJ1-2	CASSEAIGLTGYTF	TGTGCCAGCAGTGAAGCGATCGGCCTTACGGGCTACACCTTC
TRBV2	-	-	TRBJ1-1	CASSAQEDTEAFF	TGTGCCAGCAGTGCCCAGGAGGACACTGAAGCTTTCTTT
TRBV27	TRBD1	few	TRBJ1-5	CASRARGPNQPQHF	TGTGCCAGCAGGGCCAGGGGGCCGAATCAGCCCCAGCATTTT
TRBV7-6	TRBD1	-	TRBJ2-5	CASSFTGGETQYF	TGTGCCAGCAGCTTTACAGGGGGAGAGACCCAGTACTTC
TRBV5-6	TRBD1	-	TRBJ2-7	CASSSGQGRRREYF	TGTGCCAGCAGCTCCGGACAGGGACGGAGGAGGGAGTACTTC
TRBV23-1	-	-	TRBJ1-3	CASSQSRALGCTIYF	TGCGCCAGCAGTCAGTCTAGGGCGCTGGGGTGCACCATATATTTT
TRBV7-8	TRBD1	-	TRBJ2-7	CASSATGGYEQYF	TGTGCCAGCAGCGCCACAGGGGGCTACGAGCAGTACTTC
TRBV7-2	-	-	TRBJ2-7	CASSLVPARSSYEQYF	TGTGCCAGCAGCTTAGTGCCAGCCCGGAGCTCCTACGAGCAGTACTTC
TRBV5-1	-	-	TRBJ2-1	CASSPLLDSEQFF	TGCGCCAGCAGCCCCTTACTAGACAGCGAGCAGTTCTTC
TRBV21-1	-	few	TRBJ2-1	CASKKGTGYNEQFF	TGTGCCAGCAAAAAGGGGACAGGGTACAATGAGCAGTTCTTC
TRBV7-6	TRBD2	-	TRBJ2-1	CASSVGLAGGNEQFF	TGTGCCAGCAGCGTCGGACTAGCGGGGGGTAATGAGCAGTTCTTC
TRBV29-1	-	once	TRBJ1-2	CSVEYRDGYTF	TGCAGCGTTGAATACAGGGACGGCTACACCTTC
TRBV11-1	TRBD1	-	TRBJ2-5	CASSPRPGQPWETQYF	TGTGCCAGCAGCCCTCGACCGGGACAGCCGTGGGAGACCCAGTACTTC
TRBV5-4	TRBD2	-	TRBJ2-2	CASSLKRGDTGELFF	TGTGCCAGCAGCTTGAAGCGGGGGGACACCGGGGAGCTGTTTTTT
TRBV30	-	-	TRBJ1-1	CAWSVPGTEAFF	TGTGCCTGGAGTGTACCCGGCACTGAAGCTTTCTTT
TRBV11-1	TRBD2	-	TRBJ2-1	CASSPTSGRINEQFF	TGTGCCAGCAGCCCGACTAGCGGTCGCATCAATGAGCAGTTCTTC
TRBV6-6	-	-	TRBJ1-2	CAAGEANYGYTF	TGTGCCGCAGGGGAGGCGAACTATGGCTACACCTTC
TRBV4-1	TRBD2	-	TRBJ2-1	CASSRSGAGGSDEQFF	TGCGCCAGCAGCCGTAGCGGGGCGGGTGGGTCGGATGAGCAGTTCTTC
TRBV7-2	TRBD2	-	TRBJ2-7	CASATSSYEQYF	TGTGCCAGCGCGACTAGCAGCTACGAGCAGTACTTC
TRBV6-5	TRBD1	once	TRBJ2-7	CASRRAGTGADEQYF	TGTGCCAGCAGGCGAGCCGGGACAGGAGCCGACGAGCAGTACTTC
TRBV19	-	once	TRBJ2-1	CASSLGTFEQFF	TGTGCCAGTAGTTTAGGGACTTTCGAGCAGTTCTTC
TRBV18	TRBD1	-	TRBJ2-5	CASSPDRSGTQYF	TGTGCCAGCTCACCGGACAGGTCCGGGACCCAGTACTTC
TRBV5-8	TRBD2	-	TRBJ2-2	CAGNSGRRGTGELFF	TGTGCCGGAAACAGCGGGAGGAGAGGCACCGGGGAGCTGTTTTTT
TRBV5-1	TRBD2	-	TRBJ2-5	CASSSGTSGRAETQYF	TGCGCCAGCAGCTCCGGGACTAGCGGGAGAGCGGAGACCCAGTACTTC
TRBV13	-	-	TRBJ2-1	CASSLTPRAEQFF	TGTGCCAGCAGCTTAACCCCGAGGGCTGAGCAGTTCTTC
TRBV11-2	-	-	TRBJ1-1	CASSLGTDNTEAFF	TGTGCCAGCAGCTTAGGTACCGATAACACTGAAGCTTTCTTT
TRBV11-3	TRBD1	-	TRBJ2-2	CASSPGTGQGFAGELFF	TGTGCCAGCAGCCCAGGCACCGGACAGGGATTTGCCGGGGAGCTGTTTTTT
TRBV4-1	-	-	TRBJ2-3	CASSQARLGTQYF	TGCGCCAGCAGCCAAGCTCGGTTGGGTACGCAGTATTTT
TRBV10-3	TRBD1	-	TRBJ1-5	CAISEPGKGQNNQPQHF	TGTGCCATCAGTGAGCCGGGGAAGGGACAGAACAATCAGCCCCAGCATTTT
TRBV4-3	TRBD2	few	TRBJ2-3	CASSQGLAGVDTQYF	TGCGCCAGCAGCCAAGGACTAGCGGGAGTTGATACGCAGTATTTT
TRBV7-2	-	few	TRBJ2-2	CASRLMKSTGELFF	TGTGCCAGCCGCCTCATGAAGAGCACCGGGGAGCTGTTTTTT
TRBV7-9	TRBD1	-	TRBJ2-7	CASSLNEGAALGRYEQYF	TGTGCCAGCAGCTTAAACGAGGGGGCTGCGTTAGGGCGGTACGAGCAGTACTTC
TRBV2	-	few	TRBJ2-1	CASSEMGAYGNEQFF	TGTGCCAGCAGTGAGATGGGGGCCTACGGCAATGAGCAGTTCTTC
TRBV5-1	-	-	TRBJ2-2	CASRTAYTGELFF	TGCGCCAGCAGAACAGCGTACACCGGGGAGCTGTTTTTT
TRBV7-3	-	-	TRBJ2-2	CASSFPTGELFF	TGTGCCAGCAGCTTCCCGACCGGGGAGCTGTTTTTT
TRBV5-1	TRBD1	-	TRBJ1-6	CASSLGGTAFSDSPLHF	TGCGCCAGCAGCTTGGGGGGGACAGCCTTTTCTGATTCACCCCTCCACTTT
TRBV7-9	TRBD2	few	TRBJ2-7	CASSISGGPYEQYF	TGTGCCAGCAGCATAAGCGGGGGCCCCTACGAGCAGTACTTC
TRBV6-5	-	-	TRBJ1-3	CASSQTTSSGNTIYF	TGTGCCAGCAGTCAGACCACTAGCTCTGGAAACACCATATATTTT
TRBV7-2	-	-	TRBJ2-4	CASSLDSKNIQYF	TGTGCCAGCAGCTTAGACAGCAAAAACATTCAGTACTTC
TRBV5-1	-	-	TRBJ1-1	CASSLATTNTEAFF	TGCGCCAGCAGCTTGGCCACGACGAACACTGAAGCTTTCTTT
TRBV10-3	-	-	TRBJ2-1	CAISESAHNEQFF	TGTGCCATCAGTGAGTCTGCGCACAATGAGCAGTTCTTC
TRBV6-6	-	-	TRBJ2-1	CASLLALSNEQFF	TGTGCCAGCTTGCTAGCTTTATCCAATGAGCAGTTCTTC
TRBV5-6	-	-	TRBJ1-3	CASSPPDAGNTIYF	TGTGCCAGCAGCCCTCCAGATGCTGGAAACACCATATATTTT
TRBV2	-	-	TRBJ1-1	CASSWDGNTEAFF	TGTGCCAGCAGTTGGGACGGGAACACTGAAGCTTTCTTT
TRBV7-6	-	-	TRBJ1-5	CASSSGGYQPQHF	TGTGCCAGCAGTTCGGGCGGATATCAGCCCCAGCATTTT